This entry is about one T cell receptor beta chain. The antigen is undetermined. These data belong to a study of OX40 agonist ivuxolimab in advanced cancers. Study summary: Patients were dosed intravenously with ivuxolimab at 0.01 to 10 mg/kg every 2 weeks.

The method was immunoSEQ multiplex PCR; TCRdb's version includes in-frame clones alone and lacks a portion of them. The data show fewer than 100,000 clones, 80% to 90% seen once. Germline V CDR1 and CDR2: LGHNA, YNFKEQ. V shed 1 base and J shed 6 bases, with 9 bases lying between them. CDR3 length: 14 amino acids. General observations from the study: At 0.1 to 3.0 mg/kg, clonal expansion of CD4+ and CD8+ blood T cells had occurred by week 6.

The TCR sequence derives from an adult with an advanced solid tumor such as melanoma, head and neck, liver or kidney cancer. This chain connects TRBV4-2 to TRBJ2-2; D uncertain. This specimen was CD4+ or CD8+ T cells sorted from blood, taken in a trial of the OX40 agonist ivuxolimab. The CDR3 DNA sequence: TGTGCCAGCAGCCAAGCCCGGGTGTCCGGGGAGCTGTTTTTT. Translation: CASSQARVSGELFF.